The 20 T cell receptor beta chains in this list originate from one sample, sequenced in a study of shared clonotypes between healthy human individuals. The protocol was immunoSEQ multiplex PCR, while the TCRdb copy is restricted to in-frame clones and leaves out a portion. Among 2 million to 2.5 million clones listed, 85% to 95% were seen once. Sequencing input: naive CD4+ T cells from PBMCs. Subset reported: CD45RA+ positively selected. Receptor source: a man between 18 and 29 years old in good health. Some clones in this sample may be carry-over from other donors' samples.

V and J are TRBV5-1 and TRBJ2-3; the D is unclear. The ends were cut back, 5 bases at V and 0 bases at J, with 10 bases in the middle. Germline CDR1 is SGHRS and CDR2 is YFSETQ. The CDR3 is made up of 14 amino acids. The CDR3 nucleotides are TGCGCCAGCAGACTTGACATAAGCACAGATACGCAGTATTTT. Its protein product is CASRLDISTDTQYF.

The genes are TRBV28 and TRBJ2-3; 9 bases agree with TRBD1. Losses at the gene ends were 5 bases for V and 4 bases for J; bases not matched to a gene: 10. Germline CDR1 is MDHEN and CDR2 is SYDVKM. CDR3 length: 16 amino acids. CDR3 coding DNA: TGTGCCAGCAGTCGCCCCGGGACAGGGTACCCAGATACGCAGTATTTT. It specifies CASSRPGTGYPDTQYF.

The chain joins TRBV6-4 to TRBJ2-1; TRBD2 matches 11 bases. The V gene end was trimmed by 4 bases and the J gene end by 5 bases; junction bases not matched to a gene: 7. The CDR3 length is 16 residues. Germline-derived CDR1 and CDR2 are MRHNA and SNTAGT. CDR3 amino acids: CASSAFGTSGNNEQFF. CDR3 bases: TGTGCCAGCAGTGCTTTCGGGACTAGCGGAAACAATGAGCAGTTCTTC.

Points on this clone: Other DNA sequences in the same sample also yield this CDR3. The chain joins TRBV2 to TRBJ1-1; D unclear. Trimming left V 6 bases short and J 2 bases short, with 10 bases between. Germline CDR1 reads SNHLY; CDR2 reads FYNNEI. This CDR3 spans 13 amino acids. CDR3 in amino acids: CASSGDTNTEAFF. DNA of the CDR3: TGTGCCAGCAGCGGAGACACCAACACTGAAGCTTTCTTT.

As concerns this clone: Other DNA sequences from this sample encode an identical CDR3 as well. This sequence joins TRBV7-9 and TRBJ2-3, with D hard to call. The ends were cut back, 3 bases at V and 5 bases at J, with 3 bases in the middle. This CDR3 contains 11 residues. Germline CDR1 reads SEHNR; CDR2 reads FQNEAQ (reference sequence). The CDR3 DNA sequence: TGTGCCAGCAGCTTTTTAGATACGCAGTATTTT. Protein product: CASSFLDTQYF.

The rearrangement joins TRBV29-1 to TRBJ1-1; tentatively, D is TRBD1 (5 bases). V was clipped by 6 bases and J by 11 bases, with 16 bases between them. Germline CDR1 reads SQVTM; CDR2 reads ANQGSEA. This CDR3 region has 11 residues. The chain's CDR3 is CSVGVGEIAFF. The DNA of the CDR3 is TGCAGCGTAGGGGTCGGGGAAATCGCTTTCTTT.

The CDR3 spells CASRSDKVGYNEQFF. The DNA of the CDR3 is TGTGCCAGCAGATCTGACAAGGTCGGATACAATGAGCAGTTCTTC. The chain uses TRBV28 and TRBJ2-1; D is unclear. The CDR3 is 15 amino acids. Germline-derived CDR1 and CDR2 are MDHEN and SYDVKM. Deletions cut 6 bases from V and 4 bases from J, with 16 bases between.

Regarding this clone: In the same sample, other DNA sequences code for this CDR3. The V and J genes are TRBV19 and TRBJ2-7; 7 bases are shared with TRBD1. This CDR3 has 14 amino acids. J gave up 4 bases and V 1 base, and 4 bases lay outside the gene matches. The germline V gene has CDR1 LNHDA and CDR2 SQIVND (reference sequence). The CDR3 here is CASSIGTGNYEQYF. CDR3 coding DNA: TGTGCCAGTAGTATAGGGACAGGAAATTACGAGCAGTACTTC.

The rearrangement joins TRBV5-4 to TRBJ1-1; D is perhaps TRBD1 (6 bases). The germline gives CDR1 SGHNT, CDR2 YYREEE (reference sequence). Trimming took 7 bases from V and 1 from J, leaving 17 bases between them. This CDR3 has 15 residues. This CDR3 is CASARPGAENTEAFF. CDR3 sequence (DNA): TGTGCCAGCGCCCGACCAGGGGCCGAGAACACTGAAGCTTTCTTT.

V and J are TRBV5-1 and TRBJ2-7, with 8 bases lining up with TRBD1. The CDR3 length is 15 residues. With V trimmed by 4 bases and J by 4 bases, 10 bases remained unmatched. Germline V lookup: CDR1 SGHRS, CDR2 YFSETQ. The CDR3 is CASSLGRDRTYEQYF. Written as DNA, the CDR3 is TGCGCCAGCAGCCTGGGACGGGACAGGACATACGAGCAGTACTTC.

The V and J genes are TRBV7-2 and TRBJ2-1, with 11 bases lining up with TRBD2. The CDR3 consists of 19 residues. Germline V gene data show CDR1 as SGHTA and CDR2 as FQGNSA. V gave up 1 base and J gave up 10 bases; unmatched junction bases: 18. The CDR3 DNA follows: TGTGCCAGCAGCTTAGTGGCGGGACGAGTAGCGGGAGGGCCGAACGAGCAGTTCTTC. Protein sequence: CASSLVAGRVAGGPNEQFF.

This chain links TRBV6-6 with TRBJ2-2; 12 positions match TRBD2. The CDR3 is 16 residues long. From germline, CDR1 is MNHNY and CDR2 SVGAGI (reference sequence). The junction had 6 bases not matched to a gene; V was cut back by 5 bases and J by 5 bases. CDR3 nucleotide sequence: TGTGCCAGCAGTACCACTAGCGGGAGGCTAACCGGGGAGCTGTTTTTT. Amino acid sequence: CASSTTSGRLTGELFF.

This clone appeared a few times. This CDR3 is CASSQTWNTEAFF. CDR3 bases: TGTGCCAGCAGCCAGACATGGAACACTGAAGCTTTCTTT. The chain employs TRBV13 and TRBJ1-1; no clear D gene. This CDR3 spans 13 amino acids. The V end was cut by 5 bases, the J end by 1 base, with 8 bases between. CDR1 and CDR2 (germline): PRHDT, FYEKMQ (reference sequence).

The chain uses TRBV6-6 and TRBJ1-2, with 8 positions matching TRBD1. The CDR3 spans 15 residues. The V segment lost 5 bases and the J segment 5 bases; nucleotides outside the gene matches: 10. Per germline, CDR1 MNHNY and CDR2 SVGAGI (reference sequence). CDR3 DNA: TGTGCCAGCAGTAGCTCGAGACAGGGGAGGTATGGCTACACCTTC. Protein sequence: CASSSSRQGRYGYTF.

The chain carries TRBV7-2 and TRBJ1-1; D call uncertain. This CDR3 is 14 amino acids long. Germline V lookup: CDR1 SGHTA, CDR2 FQGNSA. The V gene lost 2 bases and the J gene lost 5 bases, with 12 bases spanning the gap. CDR3 protein: CASSLFGGGTEAFF. CDR3 coding DNA: TGTGCCAGCAGCTTATTTGGAGGTGGTACTGAAGCTTTCTTT.

This chain connects TRBV11-2 to TRBJ1-5; the D gene is possibly TRBD1 (6 bases). V dropped 4 bases and J dropped 1 base, with 17 bases sitting between them. The CDR3 is made up of 17 amino acids. Germline V gene data show CDR1 as SGHAT and CDR2 as FQNNGV. The CDR3 DNA is TGTGCCAGCAGCTCAATCAGGGGCGCTCGGAGCAATCAGCCCCAGCATTTT. This codes for CASSSIRGARSNQPQHF.

The chain is built from TRBV29-1 and TRBJ2-1; 7 bases map to TRBD2. Per the germline V gene, CDR1 is SQVTM and CDR2 is ANQGSEA. V lost 0 bases and J lost 4; bases outside the gene matches: 6. This CDR3 spans 15 amino acids. Here the CDR3 DNA reads TGCAGCGTTGAAGATCCTCGCGGGAGTTACAATGAGCAGTTCTTC. Residues: CSVEDPRGSYNEQFF.

Concerning this clone itself: Other DNA sequences from this sample encode an identical CDR3 as well. The V call is TRBV5-1, the J call TRBJ2-7; D is unclear. The CDR3 is 14 amino acids. V lost 3 bases, J lost 0 bases, and 10 bases lay in between. The germline gives CDR1 SGHRS, CDR2 YFSETQ. CDR3 protein: CASSSGLVSYEQYF. DNA of the CDR3: TGCGCCAGCAGCTCTGGATTAGTCTCCTACGAGCAGTACTTC.

The chain couples TRBV6-5 to TRBJ1-3; TRBD1 aligns across 7 bases. After removal of 6 bases from V and 0 bases from J, the junction contained 5 bases not matched to a gene. This CDR3 comprises 15 residues. Germline V gene data show CDR1 as MNHEY and CDR2 as SVGAGI. DNA for the CDR3: TGTGCCAGCAGCCCCGGGACAGCCTCTGGAAACACCATATATTTT. Translated, it gives CASSPGTASGNTIYF.

The rearrangement uses TRBV7-8 and TRBJ2-1; D possibly corresponds to TRBD2 (7 bases). Trimming cost V 2 bases and J 1 base, with 18 bases left between them. In germline, CDR1 is SGHVS, CDR2 FQNEAQ. The CDR3 loop spans 18 amino acids. DNA for the CDR3: TGTGCCAGCAGCTTACCTAGGGGGGGACTCTTTTCCTACAATGAGCAGTTCTTC. As protein: CASSLPRGGLFSYNEQFF.